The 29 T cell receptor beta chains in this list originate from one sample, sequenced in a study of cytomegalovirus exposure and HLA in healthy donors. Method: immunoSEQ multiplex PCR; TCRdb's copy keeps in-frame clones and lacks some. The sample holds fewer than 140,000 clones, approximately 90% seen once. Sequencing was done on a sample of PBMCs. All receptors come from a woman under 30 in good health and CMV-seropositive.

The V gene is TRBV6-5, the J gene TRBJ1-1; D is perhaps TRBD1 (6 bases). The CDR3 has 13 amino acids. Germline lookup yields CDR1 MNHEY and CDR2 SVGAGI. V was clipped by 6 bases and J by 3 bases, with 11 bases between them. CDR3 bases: TGTGCCAGCAGGCGAACAGGGTACACTGAAGCTTTCTTT. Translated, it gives CASRRTGYTEAFF.

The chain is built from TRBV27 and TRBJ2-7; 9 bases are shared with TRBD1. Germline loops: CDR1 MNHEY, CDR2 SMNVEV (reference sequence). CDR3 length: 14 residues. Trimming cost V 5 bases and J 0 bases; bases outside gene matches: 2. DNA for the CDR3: TGTGCCAGCAGTGGGGGACAGGGCTCCTACGAGCAGTACTTC. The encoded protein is CASSGGQGSYEQYF.

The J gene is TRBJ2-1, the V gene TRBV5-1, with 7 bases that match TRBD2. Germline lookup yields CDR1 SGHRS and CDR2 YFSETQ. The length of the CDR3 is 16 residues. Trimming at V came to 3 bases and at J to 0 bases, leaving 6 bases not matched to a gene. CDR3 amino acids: CASSWGGGSSYNEQFF. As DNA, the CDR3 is TGCGCCAGCAGCTGGGGTGGCGGGAGCTCCTACAATGAGCAGTTCTTC.

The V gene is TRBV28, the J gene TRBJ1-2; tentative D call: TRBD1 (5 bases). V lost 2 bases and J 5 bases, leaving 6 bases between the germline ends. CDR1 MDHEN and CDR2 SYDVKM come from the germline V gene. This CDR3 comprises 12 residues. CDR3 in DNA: TGTGCCAGCAGTTTAGGGGGGTATGGCTACACCTTC. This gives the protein CASSLGGYGYTF.

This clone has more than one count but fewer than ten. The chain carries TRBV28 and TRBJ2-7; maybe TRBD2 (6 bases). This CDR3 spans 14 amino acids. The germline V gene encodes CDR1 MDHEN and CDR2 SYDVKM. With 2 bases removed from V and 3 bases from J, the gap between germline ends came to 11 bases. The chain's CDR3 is CASSLGGPNYEQYV. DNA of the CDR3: TGTGCCAGCAGTTTAGGAGGGCCTAACTACGAGCAGTACGTC.

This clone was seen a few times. In DNA, the CDR3 is TGTGCCAGCAGCTATAATATCGGACACATGAACTATGGCTACACCTTC. Its protein is CASSYNIGHMNYGYTF. The rearrangement joins TRBV5-5 to TRBJ1-2; a possible D gene is TRBD1 (5 bases). Trimming removed 3 bases from V and 2 bases from J, with 17 bases in between. The length of the CDR3 is 16 residues. Germline CDR1 and CDR2: SGHKS and YYEKEE (reference sequence).

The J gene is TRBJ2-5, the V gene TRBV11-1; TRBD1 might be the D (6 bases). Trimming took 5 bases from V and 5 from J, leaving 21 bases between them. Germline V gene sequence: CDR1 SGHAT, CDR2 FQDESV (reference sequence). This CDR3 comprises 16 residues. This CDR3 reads CASSQERTAGWETQYF. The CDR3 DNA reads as TGTGCCAGCAGCCAAGAGAGGACAGCCGGTTGGGAGACCCAGTACTTC.

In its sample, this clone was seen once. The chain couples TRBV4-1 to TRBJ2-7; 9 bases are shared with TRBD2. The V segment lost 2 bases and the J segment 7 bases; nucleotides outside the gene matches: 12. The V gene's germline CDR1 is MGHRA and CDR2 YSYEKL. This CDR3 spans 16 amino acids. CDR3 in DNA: TGCGCCAGCAGCCAAAATACTGGCGGGGGGGAGTGGGAGCAGTACTTC. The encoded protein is CASSQNTGGGEWEQYF.

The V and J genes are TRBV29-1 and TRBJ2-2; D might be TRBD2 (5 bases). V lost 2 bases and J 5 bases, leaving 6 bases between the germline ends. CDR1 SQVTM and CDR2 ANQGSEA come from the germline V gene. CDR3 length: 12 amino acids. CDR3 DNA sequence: TGCAGCGTTGAAAGGGAGACCGGGGAGCTGTTTTTT. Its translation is CSVERETGELFF.

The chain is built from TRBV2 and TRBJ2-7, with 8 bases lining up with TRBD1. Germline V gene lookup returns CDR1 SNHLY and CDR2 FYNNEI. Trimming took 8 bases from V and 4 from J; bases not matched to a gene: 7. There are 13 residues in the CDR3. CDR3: CASYGQGEYEQYF. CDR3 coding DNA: TGTGCCAGCTACGGACAGGGTGAATACGAGCAGTACTTC. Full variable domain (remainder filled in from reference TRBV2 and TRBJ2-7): EPEVTQTPSHQVTQMGQEVILRCVPISNHLYFYWYRQILGQKVEFLVSFYNNEISEKSEIFDDQFSVERPDGSNFTLKIRSTKLEDSAMYFCASYGQGEYEQYFGPGTRLTVT.

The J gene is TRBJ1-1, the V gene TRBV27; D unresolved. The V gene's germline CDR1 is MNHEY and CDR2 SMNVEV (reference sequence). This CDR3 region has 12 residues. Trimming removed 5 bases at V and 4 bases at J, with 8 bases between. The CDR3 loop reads CASSDPGTEAFF. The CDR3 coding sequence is TGTGCCAGCAGTGACCCGGGCACTGAAGCTTTCTTT.

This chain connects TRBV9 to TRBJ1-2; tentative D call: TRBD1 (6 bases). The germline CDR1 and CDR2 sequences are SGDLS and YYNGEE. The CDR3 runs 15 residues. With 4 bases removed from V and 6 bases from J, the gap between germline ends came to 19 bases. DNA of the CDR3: TGTGCCAGCAGCCCTCAAGCGGGGGGGCCTGATGGCTACACCTTC. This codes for CASSPQAGGPDGYTF.

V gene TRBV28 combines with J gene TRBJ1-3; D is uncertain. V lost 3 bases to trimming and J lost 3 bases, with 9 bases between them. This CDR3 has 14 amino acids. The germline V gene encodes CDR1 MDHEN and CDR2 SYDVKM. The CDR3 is CASSFAGGGNTIYF. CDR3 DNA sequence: TGTGCCAGCAGTTTTGCCGGAGGTGGAAACACCATATATTTT.

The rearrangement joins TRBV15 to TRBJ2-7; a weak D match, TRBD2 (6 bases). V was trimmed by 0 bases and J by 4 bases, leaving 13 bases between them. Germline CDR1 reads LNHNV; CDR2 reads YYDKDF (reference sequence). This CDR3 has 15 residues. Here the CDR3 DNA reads TGTGCCACCAGCAGAGATCGAGGGAGGCCTTACGAGCAGTACTTC. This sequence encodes CATSRDRGRPYEQYF.

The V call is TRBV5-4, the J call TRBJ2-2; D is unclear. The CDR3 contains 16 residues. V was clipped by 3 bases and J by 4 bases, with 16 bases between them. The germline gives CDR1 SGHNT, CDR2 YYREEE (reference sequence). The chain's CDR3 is CASSSGRAWSTGELFF. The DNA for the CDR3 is TGTGCCAGCAGCTCAGGCCGCGCTTGGTCCACCGGGGAGCTGTTTTTT.

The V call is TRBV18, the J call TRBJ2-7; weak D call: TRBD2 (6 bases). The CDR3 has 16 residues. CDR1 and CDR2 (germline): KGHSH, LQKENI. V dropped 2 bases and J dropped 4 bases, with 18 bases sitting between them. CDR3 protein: CASSPEGERDSYEQYF. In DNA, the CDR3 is TGTGCCAGCTCACCAGAAGGTGAAAGGGACTCTTACGAGCAGTACTTC.

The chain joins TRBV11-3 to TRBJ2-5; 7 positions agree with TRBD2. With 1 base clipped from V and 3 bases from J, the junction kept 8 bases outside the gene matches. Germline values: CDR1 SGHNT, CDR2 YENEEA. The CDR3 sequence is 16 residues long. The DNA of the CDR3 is TGTGCCAGCAGCTTAGTGTTCGGGGAGGGAGAAGAGACCCAGTACTTC. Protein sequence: CASSLVFGEGEETQYF.

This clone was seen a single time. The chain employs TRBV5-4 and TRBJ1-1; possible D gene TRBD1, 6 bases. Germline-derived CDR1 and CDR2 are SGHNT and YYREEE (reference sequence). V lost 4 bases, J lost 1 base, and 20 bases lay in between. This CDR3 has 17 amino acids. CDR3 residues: CASSLGSGTPKNTEAFF. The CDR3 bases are TGTGCCAGCAGCCTGGGGAGCGGGACACCCAAGAACACTGAAGCTTTCTTT. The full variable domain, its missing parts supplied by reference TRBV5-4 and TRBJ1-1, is ETGVTQSPTHLIKTRGQQVTLRCSSQSGHNTVSWYQQALGQGPQFIFQYYREEENGRGNFPPRFSGLQFPNYSSELNVNALELDDSALYLCASSLGSGTPKNTEAFFGQGTRLTVV.

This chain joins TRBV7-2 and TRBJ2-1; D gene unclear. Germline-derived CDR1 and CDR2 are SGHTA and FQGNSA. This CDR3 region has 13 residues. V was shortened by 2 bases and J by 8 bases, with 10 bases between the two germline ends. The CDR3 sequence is CASSLSREDEQFF. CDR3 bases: TGTGCCAGCAGCTTATCGCGCGAGGATGAGCAGTTCTTC.

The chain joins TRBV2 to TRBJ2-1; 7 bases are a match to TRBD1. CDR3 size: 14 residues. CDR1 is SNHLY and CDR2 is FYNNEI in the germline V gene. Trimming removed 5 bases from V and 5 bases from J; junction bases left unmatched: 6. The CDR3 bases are TGTGCCAGCAGTCACGGGACAGCCAACAATGAGCAGTTCTTC. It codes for CASSHGTANNEQFF.

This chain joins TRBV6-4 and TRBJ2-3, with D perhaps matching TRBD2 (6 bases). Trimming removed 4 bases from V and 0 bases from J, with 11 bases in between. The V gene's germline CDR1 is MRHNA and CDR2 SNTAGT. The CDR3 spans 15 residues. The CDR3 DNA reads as TGTGCCAGCAGTGTACTAGCAGGGAGCACAGATACGCAGTATTTT. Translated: CASSVLAGSTDTQYF.

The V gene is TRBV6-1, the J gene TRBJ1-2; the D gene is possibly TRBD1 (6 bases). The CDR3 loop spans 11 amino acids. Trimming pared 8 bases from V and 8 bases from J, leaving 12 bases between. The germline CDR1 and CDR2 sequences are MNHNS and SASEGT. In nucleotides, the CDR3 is TGTGCCAGCTACGGACAGCTAGGCTACACCTTC. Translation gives CASYGQLGYTF.

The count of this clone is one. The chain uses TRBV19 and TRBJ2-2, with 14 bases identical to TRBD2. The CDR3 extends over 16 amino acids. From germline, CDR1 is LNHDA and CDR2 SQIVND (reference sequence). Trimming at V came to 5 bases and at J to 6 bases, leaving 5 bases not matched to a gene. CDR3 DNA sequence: TGTGCCAGTAGTCCTCGGACTAGCGGGGGGTCCGGGGAGCTGTTTTTT. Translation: CASSPRTSGGSGELFF.

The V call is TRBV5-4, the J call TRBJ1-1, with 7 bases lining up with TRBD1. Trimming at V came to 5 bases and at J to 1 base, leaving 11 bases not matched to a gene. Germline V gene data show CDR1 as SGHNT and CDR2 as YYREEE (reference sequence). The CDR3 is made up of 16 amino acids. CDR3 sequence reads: CASSWDSRPRNTEAFF. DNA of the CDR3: TGTGCCAGCAGTTGGGACAGCCGACCTCGGAACACTGAAGCTTTCTTT.

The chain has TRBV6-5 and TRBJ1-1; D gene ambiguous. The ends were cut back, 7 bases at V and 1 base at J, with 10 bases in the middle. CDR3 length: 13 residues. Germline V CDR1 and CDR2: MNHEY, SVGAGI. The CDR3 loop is CASKTGRNTEAFF. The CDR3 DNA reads TGTGCCAGCAAGACCGGGAGGAACACTGAAGCTTTCTTT.

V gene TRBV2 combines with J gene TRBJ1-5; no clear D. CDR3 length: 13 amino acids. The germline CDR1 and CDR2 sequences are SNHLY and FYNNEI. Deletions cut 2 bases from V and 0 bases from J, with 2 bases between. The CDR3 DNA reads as TGTGCCAGCAGTGAATATAGCAATCAGCCCCAGCATTTT. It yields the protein CASSEYSNQPQHF. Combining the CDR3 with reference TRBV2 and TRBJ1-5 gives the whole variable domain EPEVTQTPSHQVTQMGQEVILRCVPISNHLYFYWYRQILGQKVEFLVSFYNNEISEKSEIFDDQFSVERPDGSNFTLKIRSTKLEDSAMYFCASSEYSNQPQHFGDGTRLSIL.

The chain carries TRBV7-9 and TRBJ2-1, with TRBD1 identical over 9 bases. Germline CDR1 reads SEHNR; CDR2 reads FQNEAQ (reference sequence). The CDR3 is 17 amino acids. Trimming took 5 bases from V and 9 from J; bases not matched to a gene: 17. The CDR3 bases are TGTGCCAGCAGCCTCGTTTCCGGGACAGGGACCCAGGGTGAGCAGTTCTTC. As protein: CASSLVSGTGTQGEQFF.

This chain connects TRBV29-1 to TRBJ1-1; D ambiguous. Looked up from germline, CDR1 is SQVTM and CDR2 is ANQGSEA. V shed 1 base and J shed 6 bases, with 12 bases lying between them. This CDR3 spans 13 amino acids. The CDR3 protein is CSVEVLGSAEAFF. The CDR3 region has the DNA TGCAGCGTTGAAGTCCTGGGGAGCGCTGAAGCTTTCTTT.

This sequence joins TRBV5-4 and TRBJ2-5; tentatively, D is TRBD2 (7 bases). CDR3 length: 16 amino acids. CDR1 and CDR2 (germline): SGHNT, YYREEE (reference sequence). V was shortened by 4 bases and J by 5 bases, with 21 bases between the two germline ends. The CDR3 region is CASSPGGIAGAETQYF. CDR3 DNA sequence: TGTGCCAGCAGCCCCGGGGGGATAGCAGGGGCCGAGACCCAGTACTTC.